In this sample, the clone carrying this T cell receptor beta chain turned up many times. What it recognizes is unknown. This entry is derived from a study of blood T cells in healthy people across ages. Overall study findings and caveats: Naive T cell percentage by flow cytometry tracked strongly with beta diversity.

This CDR3 spans 11 amino acids. Trimming removed 6 bases from V and 4 bases from J, with 10 bases in between. In germline, CDR1 is DFQATT, CDR2 SNEGSKA (reference sequence). Then a second PCR, running roughly 7 to 11 cycles, was carried out with a sample-barcoded 5' primer and a J-beta primer mix. TCRdb re-called the 5' RACE reads with MiXCR, one entry per CDR3 protein. Of under 2 million distinct CDR3 sequences in the sample, about 32% were seen once. Sequencing was done on a sample of blood. This receptor was obtained from a woman aged 30 to 39 in good health. The rearrangement uses TRBV20-1 and TRBJ2-7; D not certain. CDR3 loop: CSASTGYEQYF. The CDR3 coding sequence is TGCAGTGCCAGCACTGGGTACGAGCAGTACTTC.